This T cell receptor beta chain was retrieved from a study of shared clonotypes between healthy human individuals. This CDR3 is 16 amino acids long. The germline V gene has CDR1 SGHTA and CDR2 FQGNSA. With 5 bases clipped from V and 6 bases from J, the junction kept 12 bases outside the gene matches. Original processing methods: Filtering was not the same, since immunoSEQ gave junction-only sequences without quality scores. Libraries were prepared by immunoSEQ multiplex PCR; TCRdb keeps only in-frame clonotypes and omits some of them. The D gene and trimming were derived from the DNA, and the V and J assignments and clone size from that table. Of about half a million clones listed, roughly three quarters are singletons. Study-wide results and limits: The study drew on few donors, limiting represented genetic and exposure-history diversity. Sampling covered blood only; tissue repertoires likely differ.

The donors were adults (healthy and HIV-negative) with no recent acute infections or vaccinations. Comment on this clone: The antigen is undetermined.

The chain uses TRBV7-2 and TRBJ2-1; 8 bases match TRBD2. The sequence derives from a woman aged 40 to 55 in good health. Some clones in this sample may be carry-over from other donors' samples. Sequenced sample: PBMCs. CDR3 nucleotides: TGTGCCAGCAGCACCAAACCGGGACTAGGGGGCAATGAGCAGTTCTTC. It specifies CASSTKPGLGGNEQFF.